This passage covers 31 T cell receptor beta chains from one sample sequenced in a study of T cell changes during pregnancy in multiple sclerosis. Method: immunoSEQ multiplex PCR; TCRdb's copy keeps in-frame clones and lacks some. Counted here are around 100,000 clones, 90% occurring once; the ten biggest clones make up roughly 0.79%. Material: peripheral blood, obtained in the second trimester of pregnancy. The receptors come from a female donor in good health, enrolled as a control in a pregnancy study.

This clone has just a few counts. The V call is TRBV20-1, the J call TRBJ1-1; D gene uncertain. This CDR3 has 11 residues. Per the germline V gene, CDR1 is DFQATT and CDR2 is SNEGSKA (reference sequence). Between the trimmed V and J ends, which lost 4 bases and 0 bases, there was a span of 3 bases. This chain's CDR3 is CSATMNTEAFF. The CDR3 coding sequence is TGCAGTGCTACTATGAACACTGAAGCTTTCTTT.

The chain has TRBV6-6 and TRBJ1-4, with D perhaps matching TRBD1 (6 bases). The length of the CDR3 is 16 residues. CDR1 MNHNY and CDR2 SVGAGI come from the germline V gene (reference sequence). The V end was cut by 5 bases, the J end by 3 bases, with 16 bases between. The CDR3 coding sequence is TGTGCCAGCAGTCCCCGATTGACAGGATCTAATGAAAAACTGTTTTTT. It encodes CASSPRLTGSNEKLFF.

The rearrangement joins TRBV11-2 to TRBJ1-4; no clear D. Germline assignment: CDR1 SGHAT and CDR2 FQNNGV. The CDR3 consists of 13 residues. Trimming pared 5 bases from V and 1 base from J, leaving 5 bases between. CDR3 nucleotide sequence: TGTGCCAGCAGCCCCTTAACTAATGAAAAACTGTTTTTT. Its translation is CASSPLTNEKLFF. Filled out from reference TRBV11-2 and TRBJ1-4, the complete variable domain reads EAGVAQSPRYKIIEKRQSVAFWCNPISGHATLYWYQQILGQGPKLLIQFQNNGVVDDSQLPKDRFSAERLKGVDSTLKIQPAKLEDSAVYLCASSPLTNEKLFFGSGTQLSVL.

The J gene is TRBJ2-7, the V gene TRBV7-2; D gene ambiguous. V dropped 5 bases and J dropped 9 bases, with 20 bases sitting between them. The germline V gene encodes CDR1 SGHTA and CDR2 FQGNSA. This CDR3 is 14 amino acids long. The CDR3 DNA sequence: TGTGCCAGCAGCCCTAGGCAGCCCTCTCTAGGGCAGTACTTC. Amino acid sequence: CASSPRQPSLGQYF.

Concerning this clone: One junction end does not reproduce the germline sequence, and a read error may be involved. The chain joins TRBV27 to TRBJ2-2; TRBD2 is a possible D gene (6 bases). Germline V gives CDR1 MNHEY, CDR2 SMNVEV (reference sequence). CDR3 length: 21 amino acids. The CDR3 region is CASSLSANPPGLPTNTGELFF. Here the CDR3 DNA reads TGTGCCAGCAGTCTATCGGCCAATCCTCCGGGACTCCCGACGAACACCGGGGAGCTGTTTTTT.

This clone was found a few times. The chain is built from TRBV7-2 and TRBJ2-7, with D maybe TRBD2 (5 bases). Trimming took 6 bases from V and 5 from J, leaving 11 bases between them. This CDR3 contains 12 residues. Germline CDR1 reads SGHTA; CDR2 reads FQGNSA. CDR3 sequence reads: CASSVWENEQYF. CDR3 bases: TGTGCCAGCAGTGTATGGGAGAACGAGCAGTACTTC.

This chain links TRBV21-1 with TRBJ1-1; the table's D call, TRBD1, has no DNA check behind it. TRBV21-1 is a pseudogene locus. CDR3 size: 13 residues. CDR3 DNA: TGTGCCAGCAGCCGTGACAGGGGGTCTAAAGCTTTCTTT. Its protein product is CASSRDRGSKAFF.

The J gene is TRBJ1-2, the V gene TRBV25-1; unclear D gene. Per the germline V gene, CDR1 is MGHDK and CDR2 is SYGVNS. The germline V and J ends were trimmed by 3 bases and 2 bases, with 16 bases remaining between them. This CDR3 is 16 amino acids long. The CDR3 DNA reads as TGTGCCAGCAGTGACCGACACTTACCTCCCAACTATGGCTACACCTTC. It specifies CASSDRHLPPNYGYTF.

This chain uses TRBV19 with TRBJ2-7; tentatively, D is TRBD2 (6 bases). Deletions cut 4 bases from V and 3 bases from J, with 16 bases between. Germline CDR1 LNHDA, CDR2 SQIVND (reference sequence). The length of the CDR3 is 15 residues. CDR3 DNA: TGTGCCAGTAGTACCCACAGGAGGGGTCTCTACGAGCAGTACTTC. It is translated as CASSTHRRGLYEQYF.

The chain uses TRBV6-1 and TRBJ2-3; 8 bases align to TRBD2. The junction had 4 bases not matched to a gene; V was cut back by 4 bases and J by 4 bases. Looked up from germline, CDR1 is MNHNS and CDR2 is SASEGT. The CDR3 runs to 14 residues. In DNA form, the CDR3 reads TGTGCCAGCAGTGCGGGGGGGGAGCCAGATACGCAGTATTTT. Translating it yields CASSAGGEPDTQYF.

The chain joins TRBV27 to TRBJ2-5; the match to TRBD2 covers 9 bases. Germline V gene lookup returns CDR1 MNHEY and CDR2 SMNVEV (reference sequence). CDR3 length: 16 residues. V gave up 4 bases and J gave up 4 bases; unmatched junction bases: 10. Here the CDR3 reads CASSSARSGGLETQYF. For the CDR3, the DNA is TGTGCCAGCAGTTCCGCGCGGAGCGGGGGGCTAGAGACCCAGTACTTC.

The chain couples TRBV7-8 to TRBJ2-7; 11 bases fit TRBD1. CDR1 and CDR2 from the germline V gene are SGHVS and FQNEAQ. The junction had 19 bases not matched to a gene; V was cut back by 5 bases and J by 7 bases. The CDR3 has 18 amino acids. The CDR3 here is CASSPAAGQGVLVSEQYF. For the CDR3, the DNA is TGTGCCAGCAGCCCAGCGGCGGGACAGGGGGTCTTGGTGAGTGAGCAGTACTTC.

The chain couples TRBV6-5 to TRBJ1-1, with D possibly matching TRBD1 (5 bases). The CDR3 spans 14 residues. Germline CDR1 and CDR2: MNHEY and SVGAGI. Trimming left V 7 bases short and J 1 base short, with 13 bases between. CDR3 in amino acids: CASTKRQPNTEAFF. Written as DNA, the CDR3 is TGTGCCAGCACAAAAAGACAGCCGAACACTGAAGCTTTCTTT.

The CDR3 DNA is TGTGCCAGCAACACAGGGGCTAATCAGCCCCAGCATTTT. This sequence encodes CASNTGANQPQHF. The chain combines TRBV2 with TRBJ1-5; 7 bases are shared with TRBD1. This CDR3 has 13 residues. With 7 bases clipped from V and 4 bases from J, the junction kept 4 bases outside the gene matches. Germline CDR1 reads SNHLY; CDR2 reads FYNNEI. The full variable domain, completed using reference TRBV2 and TRBJ1-5, is EPEVTQTPSHQVTQMGQEVILRCVPISNHLYFYWYRQILGQKVEFLVSFYNNEISEKSEIFDDQFSVERPDGSNFTLKIRSTKLEDSAMYFCASNTGANQPQHFGDGTRLSIL.

The chain has TRBV7-9 and TRBJ2-3; D perhaps matches TRBD2 (6 bases). This CDR3 has 14 residues. V was clipped by 5 bases and J by 5 bases, with 14 bases between them. Germline V lookup: CDR1 SEHNR, CDR2 FQNEAQ (reference sequence). Here the CDR3 reads CASSPRRREDTQYF. The CDR3 DNA sequence: TGTGCCAGCAGCCCCCGGAGGAGGGAAGATACGCAGTATTTT.

V and J are TRBV5-8 and TRBJ1-5, with TRBD1 matching over 7 bases. Per germline, CDR1 SGHTS and CDR2 YDEGEE. The CDR3 sequence is 14 residues long. J was trimmed by 6 bases and V by 0 bases; bases with no gene match: 3. The CDR3 here is CASSLGSGGQPQHF. CDR3 DNA: TGTGCCAGCAGCTTGGGTTCAGGGGGTCAGCCCCAGCATTTT.

This rearrangement joins TRBV27 to TRBJ1-2; no firm D call. V was pared by 5 bases and J by 2 bases, with 15 bases between. Germline V gives CDR1 MNHEY, CDR2 SMNVEV (reference sequence). The CDR3 totals 15 residues. Here the CDR3 DNA reads TGTGCCAGCAGTCCACAAGCGGTTTGGAACTATGGCTACACCTTC. Translated: CASSPQAVWNYGYTF.

The chain couples TRBV7-9 to TRBJ2-3; weak D call: TRBD2 (6 bases). The CDR3 has 14 amino acids. V lost 4 bases and J lost 3, with 11 bases in between. Germline V gives CDR1 SEHNR, CDR2 FQNEAQ (reference sequence). The CDR3 protein is CASSSYRGTDTQYF. The CDR3 DNA reads TGTGCCAGCAGCTCCTACCGGGGGACAGATACGCAGTATTTT.

The chain couples TRBV6-6 to TRBJ2-7, with a possible D match to TRBD1 (6 bases). Trimming pared 6 bases from V and 0 bases from J, leaving 15 bases between. This CDR3 region has 15 residues. Germline CDR1 reads MNHNY; CDR2 reads SVGAGI (reference sequence). The CDR3 DNA is TGTGCCAGCAGAGAGAGGGACACTAGCTCCTACGAGCAGTACTTC. Translation gives CASRERDTSSYEQYF.

The V and J genes are TRBV6-6 and TRBJ1-1, with a weak D call TRBD1 (5 bases). V was pared by 7 bases and J by 0 bases, with 12 bases between. CDR3 size: 14 residues. CDR1 and CDR2 (germline): MNHNY, SVGAGI (reference sequence). CDR3 region: CASTRTSLNTEAFF. Written as DNA, the CDR3 is TGTGCCAGCACTCGGACAAGCCTGAACACTGAAGCTTTCTTT.

The V gene is TRBV28, the J gene TRBJ2-1; 10 nucleotides match TRBD1. The CDR3 covers 15 residues. CDR1 is MDHEN and CDR2 is SYDVKM in the germline V gene. V gave up 3 bases and J gave up 8 bases; unmatched junction bases: 7. CDR3 region: CASSFLTGGKHEQFF. The CDR3 nucleotides are TGTGCCAGCAGTTTTTTGACAGGGGGCAAGCATGAGCAGTTCTTC.

In DNA form, the CDR3 reads TGTGCCAGCAGCGCGGGGCTAATGAACACTGAAGCTTTCTTT. Its protein product is CASSAGLMNTEAFF. The rearrangement uses TRBV6-1 and TRBJ1-1, with D perhaps TRBD1 (5 bases). The germline V and J ends were trimmed by 6 bases and 0 bases, with 11 bases remaining between them. This CDR3 has 14 amino acids. Germline V lookup: CDR1 MNHNS, CDR2 SASEGT.

The genes are TRBV18 and TRBJ1-5; D is ambiguous. Germline lookup yields CDR1 KGHSH and CDR2 LQKENI. The V end lost 3 bases, the J end lost 3 bases, and 15 bases lay between the germline ends. The CDR3 contains 16 residues. For the CDR3, the DNA is TGTGCCAGCTCACCGCGAGCGGCCGATACCAATCAGCCCCAGCATTTT. This encodes CASSPRAADTNQPQHF.

The chain recombines TRBV29-1 with TRBJ2-1, with 10 positions matching TRBD2. J was trimmed by 4 bases and V by 6 bases; bases with no gene match: 3. The germline V gene has CDR1 SQVTM and CDR2 ANQGSEA. This CDR3 has 13 amino acids. CDR3 nucleotides: TGCAGCGTCAAACTAGCGGGGTACAATGAGCAGTTCTTC. Its protein is CSVKLAGYNEQFF.

The chain employs TRBV6-5 and TRBJ2-1; no definite D call. The CDR3 spans 14 residues. V gave up 2 bases and J gave up 2 bases, with 7 bases separating them. Germline V lookup: CDR1 MNHEY, CDR2 SVGAGI. In nucleotides, the CDR3 is TGTGCCAGCAGTTACAACCCAGCCTACAATGAGCAGTTCTTC. Translating it yields CASSYNPAYNEQFF.

In this sample, this clone turned up once. The CDR3 loop reads CSVREGQDTQYF. In DNA form, the CDR3 reads TGCAGCGTGCGGGAGGGCCAAGATACGCAGTATTTT. The chain is built from TRBV29-1 and TRBJ2-3, with 9 nucleotides matching TRBD2. V was clipped by 6 bases and J by 5 bases; unmatched bases: 3. CDR3 length: 12 residues. Germline CDR1 SQVTM, CDR2 ANQGSEA.

V usage is TRBV7-9 and J usage is TRBJ1-6; 9 bases align to TRBD1. V trimming: 5 bases; J trimming: 7 bases; junction bases outside the gene matches: 6. This CDR3 comprises 15 residues. Germline CDR1 reads SEHNR; CDR2 reads FQNEAQ (reference sequence). The CDR3, as DNA: TGTGCCAGCAGCCCGGGACAGGGATGGAATTCACCCCTCCACTTT. This translates into CASSPGQGWNSPLHF.

The chain has TRBV5-4 and TRBJ1-2; D remains ambiguous. Trimming stripped 0 bases from V and 2 bases from J, with 11 bases between. The germline CDR1 and CDR2 sequences are SGHNT and YYREEE (reference sequence). The CDR3 totals 15 residues. This CDR3 is CASSLARGLNYGYTF. CDR3 bases: TGTGCCAGCAGCTTGGCCCGAGGGCTGAACTATGGCTACACCTTC.

At least ten counts were recorded for this clone. The chain has TRBV6-5 and TRBJ2-3; D might be TRBD1 (6 bases). The germline V and J ends were trimmed by 5 bases and 5 bases, with 11 bases remaining between them. This CDR3 contains 13 residues. Germline loops: CDR1 MNHEY, CDR2 SVGAGI. Here the CDR3 DNA reads TGTGCCAGCAGTGCAGGGGACGTAGATACGCAGTATTTT. It codes for CASSAGDVDTQYF.

This chain connects TRBV6-5 to TRBJ1-1; the D is unclear. V lost 5 bases and J lost 0, with 10 bases in between. From germline, CDR1 is MNHEY and CDR2 SVGAGI. This CDR3 region has 14 residues. CDR3 in amino acids: CASSPPGVNTEAFF. The CDR3 DNA sequence: TGTGCCAGCAGTCCCCCCGGAGTGAACACTGAAGCTTTCTTT.

CDR3 region: CASSVDGGRAGEQFF. The CDR3 DNA reads TGTGCCAGCAGCGTAGATGGCGGGAGGGCCGGGGAGCAGTTCTTC. The V and J genes are TRBV9 and TRBJ2-1, with 9 bases identical to TRBD2. V gave up 0 bases and J gave up 10 bases; unmatched junction bases: 8. Germline CDR1 is SGDLS and CDR2 is YYNGEE. This CDR3 has 15 amino acids.